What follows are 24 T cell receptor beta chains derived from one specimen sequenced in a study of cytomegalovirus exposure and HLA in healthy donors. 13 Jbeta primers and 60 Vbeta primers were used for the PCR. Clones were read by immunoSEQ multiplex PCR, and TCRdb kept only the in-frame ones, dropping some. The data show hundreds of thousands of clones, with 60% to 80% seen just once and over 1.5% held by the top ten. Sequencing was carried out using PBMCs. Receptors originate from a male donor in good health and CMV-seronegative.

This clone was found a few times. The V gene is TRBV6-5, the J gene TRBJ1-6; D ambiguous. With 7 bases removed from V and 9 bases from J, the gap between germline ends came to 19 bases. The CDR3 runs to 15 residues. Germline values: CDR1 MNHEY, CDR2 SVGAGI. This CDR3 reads CASTRHEGGGSPLHF. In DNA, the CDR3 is TGTGCCAGCACCCGGCATGAGGGAGGTGGTTCACCCCTCCACTTT.

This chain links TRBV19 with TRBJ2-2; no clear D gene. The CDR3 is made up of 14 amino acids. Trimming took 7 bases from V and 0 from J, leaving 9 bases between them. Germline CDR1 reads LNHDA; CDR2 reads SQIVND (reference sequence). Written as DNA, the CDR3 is TGTGCCAGTACCCCCGGGTCGAACACCGGGGAGCTGTTTTTT. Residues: CASTPGSNTGELFF.

The CDR3 reads CASSLNGMGSDTQYF. CDR3 nucleotides: TGTGCCAGCAGCTTGAACGGGATGGGTTCGGATACGCAGTATTTT. The J gene is TRBJ2-3, the V gene TRBV5-4, with a tentative D call TRBD2 (5 bases). Looked up from germline, CDR1 is SGHNT and CDR2 is YYREEE (reference sequence). Deletions cut 1 base from V and 6 bases from J, with 15 bases between. This CDR3 spans 15 amino acids.

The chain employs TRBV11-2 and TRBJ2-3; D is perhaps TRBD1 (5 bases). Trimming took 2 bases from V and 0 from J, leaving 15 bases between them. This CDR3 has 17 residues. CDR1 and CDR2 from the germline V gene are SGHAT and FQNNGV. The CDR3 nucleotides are TGTGCCAGCAGCTTATCCCTTAGACAGATTAGCACAGATACGCAGTATTTT. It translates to CASSLSLRQISTDTQYF.

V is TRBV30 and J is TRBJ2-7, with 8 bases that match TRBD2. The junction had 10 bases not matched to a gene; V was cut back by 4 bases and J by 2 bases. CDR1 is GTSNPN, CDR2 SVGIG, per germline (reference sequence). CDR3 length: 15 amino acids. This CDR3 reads CAWNPLRGLAYEQYF. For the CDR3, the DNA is TGTGCCTGGAACCCCCTAAGGGGACTAGCCTACGAGCAGTACTTC.

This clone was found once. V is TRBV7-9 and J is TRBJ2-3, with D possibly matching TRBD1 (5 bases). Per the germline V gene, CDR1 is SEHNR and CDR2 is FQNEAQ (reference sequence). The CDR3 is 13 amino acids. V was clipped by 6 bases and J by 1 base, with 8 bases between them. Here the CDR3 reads CASSRGRTDTQYF. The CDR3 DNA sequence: TGTGCCAGCAGTAGGGGCCGCACAGATACGCAGTATTTT.

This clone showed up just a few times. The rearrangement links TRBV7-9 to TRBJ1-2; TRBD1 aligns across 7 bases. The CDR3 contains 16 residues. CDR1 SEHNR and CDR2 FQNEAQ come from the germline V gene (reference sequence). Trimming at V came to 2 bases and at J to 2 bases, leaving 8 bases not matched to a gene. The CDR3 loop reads CASSLSEPQGNYGYTF. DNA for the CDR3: TGTGCCAGCAGCTTATCAGAACCACAGGGGAACTATGGCTACACCTTC.

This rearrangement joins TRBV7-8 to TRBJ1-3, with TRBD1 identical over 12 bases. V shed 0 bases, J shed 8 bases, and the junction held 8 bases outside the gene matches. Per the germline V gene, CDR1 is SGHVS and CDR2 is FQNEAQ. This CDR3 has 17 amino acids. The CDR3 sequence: CASSLAGQGAGKDTIYF. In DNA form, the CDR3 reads TGTGCCAGCAGCTTAGCGGGACAGGGGGCTGGGAAGGACACCATATATTTT.

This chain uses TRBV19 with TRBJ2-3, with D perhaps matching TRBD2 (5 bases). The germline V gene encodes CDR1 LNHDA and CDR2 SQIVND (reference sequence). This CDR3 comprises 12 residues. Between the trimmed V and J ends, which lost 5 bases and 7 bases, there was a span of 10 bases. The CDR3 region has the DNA TGTGCCAGTAGTGACGGGGTGAATACGCAGTATTTT. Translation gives CASSDGVNTQYF.

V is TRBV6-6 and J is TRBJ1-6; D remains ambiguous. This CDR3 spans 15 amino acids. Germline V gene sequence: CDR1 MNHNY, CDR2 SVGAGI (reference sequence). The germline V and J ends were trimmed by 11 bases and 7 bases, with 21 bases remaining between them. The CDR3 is CAGIRPVEVNSPLHF. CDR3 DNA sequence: TGTGCCGGCATTCGACCCGTGGAGGTGAATTCACCCCTCCACTTT.

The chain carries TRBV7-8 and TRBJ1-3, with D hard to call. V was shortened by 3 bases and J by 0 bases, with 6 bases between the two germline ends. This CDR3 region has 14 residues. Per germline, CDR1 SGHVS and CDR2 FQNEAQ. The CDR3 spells CASSFQISGNTIYF. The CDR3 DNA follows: TGTGCCAGCAGCTTTCAGATCTCTGGAAACACCATATATTTT. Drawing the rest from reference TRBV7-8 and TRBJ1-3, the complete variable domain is GAGVSQSPRYKVAKRGQDVALRCDPISGHVSLFWYQQALGQGPEFLTYFQNEAQLDKSGLPSDRFFAERPEGSVSTLKIQRTQQEDSAVYLCASSFQISGNTIYFGEGSWLTVV.

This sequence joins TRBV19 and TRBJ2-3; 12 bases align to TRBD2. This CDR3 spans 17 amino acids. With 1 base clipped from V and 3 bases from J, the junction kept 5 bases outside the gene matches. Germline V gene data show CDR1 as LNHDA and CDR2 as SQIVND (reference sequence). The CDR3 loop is CASSIVRTSGTTDTQYF. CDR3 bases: TGTGCCAGTAGTATAGTTAGGACTAGCGGGACTACAGATACGCAGTATTTT.

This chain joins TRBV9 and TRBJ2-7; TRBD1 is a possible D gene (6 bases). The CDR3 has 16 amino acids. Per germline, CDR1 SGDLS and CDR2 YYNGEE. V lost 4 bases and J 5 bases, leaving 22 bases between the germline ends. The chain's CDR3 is CASSQGSSHNLNEQYF. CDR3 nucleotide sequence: TGTGCCAGCAGCCAGGGGTCCTCCCATAATCTTAACGAGCAGTACTTC.

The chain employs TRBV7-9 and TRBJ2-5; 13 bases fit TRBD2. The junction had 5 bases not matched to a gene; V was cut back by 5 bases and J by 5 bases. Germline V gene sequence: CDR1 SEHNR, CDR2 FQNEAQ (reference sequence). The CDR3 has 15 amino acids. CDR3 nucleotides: TGTGCCAGCAGCCGCGGACTAGCGGGAGACGAGACCCAGTACTTC. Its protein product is CASSRGLAGDETQYF.

The CDR3 spells CASSPGNYGYTF. The CDR3 DNA is TGTGCCAGCAGCCCAGGGAACTATGGCTACACCTTC. The chain recombines TRBV6-5 with TRBJ1-2, with a possible D match to TRBD1 (5 bases). This CDR3 is built from 12 residues. Germline CDR1 reads MNHEY; CDR2 reads SVGAGI. V was clipped by 6 bases and J by 2 bases, with 7 bases between them.

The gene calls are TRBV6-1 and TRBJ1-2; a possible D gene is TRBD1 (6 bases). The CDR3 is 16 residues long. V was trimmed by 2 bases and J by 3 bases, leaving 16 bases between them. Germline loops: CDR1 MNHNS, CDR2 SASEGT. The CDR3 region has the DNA TGTGCCAGCAGTGAAACTGAGTGGGGGGGCGACTATGGCTACACCTTC. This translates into CASSETEWGGDYGYTF.

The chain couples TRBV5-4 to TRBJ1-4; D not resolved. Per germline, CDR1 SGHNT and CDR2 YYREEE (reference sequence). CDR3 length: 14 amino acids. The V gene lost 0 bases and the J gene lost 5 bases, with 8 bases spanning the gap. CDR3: CASSLDSANEKLFF. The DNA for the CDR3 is TGTGCCAGCAGCTTGGACAGTGCAAATGAAAAACTGTTTTTT.

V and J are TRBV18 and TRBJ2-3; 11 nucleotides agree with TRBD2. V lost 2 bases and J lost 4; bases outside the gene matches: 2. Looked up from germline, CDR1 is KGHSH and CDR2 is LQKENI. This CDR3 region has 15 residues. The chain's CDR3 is CASSPTSGSSDTQYF. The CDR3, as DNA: TGTGCCAGCTCACCAACTAGCGGGAGTTCAGATACGCAGTATTTT.

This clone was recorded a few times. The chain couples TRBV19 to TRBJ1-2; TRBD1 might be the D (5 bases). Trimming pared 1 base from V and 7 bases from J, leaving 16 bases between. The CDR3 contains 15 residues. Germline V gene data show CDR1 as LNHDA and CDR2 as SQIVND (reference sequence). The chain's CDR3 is CASSIAPGRRAGYTF. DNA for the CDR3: TGTGCCAGTAGTATAGCCCCAGGGCGCCGGGCTGGCTACACCTTC.

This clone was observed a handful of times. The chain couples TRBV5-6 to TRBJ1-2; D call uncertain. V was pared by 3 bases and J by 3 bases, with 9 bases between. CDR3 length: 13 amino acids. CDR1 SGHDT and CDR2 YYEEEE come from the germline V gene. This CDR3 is CASSSDTYYGYTF. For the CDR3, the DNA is TGTGCCAGCAGCTCCGACACTTACTATGGCTACACCTTC.

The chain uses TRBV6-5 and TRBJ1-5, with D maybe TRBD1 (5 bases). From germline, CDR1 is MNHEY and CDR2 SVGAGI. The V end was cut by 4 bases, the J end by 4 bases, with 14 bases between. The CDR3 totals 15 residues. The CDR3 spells CASSSPGMGNQPQHF. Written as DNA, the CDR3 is TGTGCCAGCAGTTCACCAGGGATGGGAAATCAGCCCCAGCATTTT.

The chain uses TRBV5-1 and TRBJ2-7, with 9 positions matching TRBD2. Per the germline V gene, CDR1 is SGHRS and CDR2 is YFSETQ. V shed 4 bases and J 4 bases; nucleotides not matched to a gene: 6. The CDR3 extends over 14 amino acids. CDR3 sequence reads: CASSRASGTYEQYF. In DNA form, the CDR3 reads TGCGCCAGCAGCAGGGCTAGCGGGACGTACGAGCAGTACTTC.

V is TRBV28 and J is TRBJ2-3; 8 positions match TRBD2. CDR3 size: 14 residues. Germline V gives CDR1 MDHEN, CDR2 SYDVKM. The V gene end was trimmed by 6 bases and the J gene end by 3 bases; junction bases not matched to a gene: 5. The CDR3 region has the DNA TGTGCCAGCAGAGAGCGGGGGAGGACAGATACGCAGTATTTT. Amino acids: CASRERGRTDTQYF.

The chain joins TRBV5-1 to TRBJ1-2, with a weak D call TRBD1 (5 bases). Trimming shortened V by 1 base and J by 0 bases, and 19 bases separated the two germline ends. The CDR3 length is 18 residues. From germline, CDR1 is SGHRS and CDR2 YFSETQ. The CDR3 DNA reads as TGCGCCAGCAGCTTGTTCTCTGTACAGGCCCCAGCTAACTATGGCTACACCTTC. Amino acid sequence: CASSLFSVQAPANYGYTF.